Listed here is a single TCR beta chain. The antigen is unknown. Trimming took off 4 bases at V and 2 bases at J, with 20 bases between the two ends. The V gene's germline CDR1 is SEHNR and CDR2 FQNEAQ (reference sequence). The CDR3 contains 17 residues. Each donor provided at least one pre-ART PBMC sample and at least two post-ART PBMC samples. These data belong to a study of long-term antiretroviral therapy in people with HIV. Regarding the study as a whole: Pre-ART clonal expansion yielded clones that dominated the repertoire at all time points. Blood was collected between about 2003 and 2018, possibly under older ART regimens.

A v3.0 immunoSEQ assay was performed at survey level. Here immunoSEQ multiplex PCR was the method, and the copy in TCRdb shows in-frame clones only, minus some. Of over 25,000 clones detected, 95% to 98% appear once; the ten largest clones hold under 2.5%. This clonotype originated in a man aged 25-45 years with HIV. This chain connects TRBV7-9 to TRBJ1-1; D may be TRBD1 (5 bases). The sequencing here drew on unsorted PBMCs, taken 7.6 years after starting antiretroviral therapy. DNA of the CDR3: TGTGCCAGCAGCTCTCGGGTCCTTGGGGGGAAAAACACTGAAGCTTTCTTT. It is translated as CASSSRVLGGKNTEAFF.